The T cell receptor beta chain under discussion was sequenced for a study of PD-L1 blockade in urothelial cancer. Study in general: Patients had been given 0 to 3 earlier chemotherapy regimens. Blood analyses occurred 3 weeks (second dose) and 6 weeks post treatment start.

The CDR3 spans 14 residues. Germline V gene lookup returns CDR1 LGHNA and CDR2 YNFKEQ. Losses at the gene ends were 4 bases for V and 4 bases for J; bases not matched to a gene: 2. Remarks on this clone: This same CDR3 is encoded by further DNA sequences in the sample.

The time point was: pretreatment peripheral blood. Measured with immunoSEQ multiplex PCR; TCRdb has only the in-frame clones, and not every one. The table has approximately 94,000 clones, around 86% seen once; the top ten hold 2% to 2.5%. The sequence came from a man aged 60 to 69 with urothelial cancer. The rearrangement links TRBV4-2 to TRBJ2-7; 12 positions agree with TRBD1. Source: PBMCs, taken around atezolizumab (anti-PD-L1) treatment. CDR3 in amino acids: CASSPGQGAYEQYF. The CDR3 coding sequence is TGTGCCAGCAGCCCGGGACAGGGGGCATACGAGCAGTACTTC.